The present TCR beta chain was sequenced within a study of cytomegalovirus exposure and HLA in healthy donors. The CDR3 is made up of 14 amino acids. J was trimmed by 5 bases and V by 7 bases; bases with no gene match: 5. CDR1 is LNHDA, CDR2 SQIVND, per germline (reference sequence). The PCR ran on 60 Vbeta and 13 Jbeta primers. Generated by immunoSEQ multiplex PCR, the TCRdb table keeps only in-frame clones and is missing some. This sample carries some 130,000 clones, 75% to 80% of them seen once, and the ten largest clones take approximately 0.99%. The source is a male donor in good health and CMV-seronegative. The chain carries TRBV19 and TRBJ1-4; 9 nucleotides match TRBD1. Sequencing used PBMCs. The CDR3 DNA follows: TGTGCCAGTAACTTGGGGACAGGGAATGAAAAACTGTTTTTT. This translates into CASNLGTGNEKLFF.